This is a list of T cell receptor beta chains from one sample in a study of Ad26.COV2.S vaccination and SARS-CoV-2 variants. Method: immunoSEQ multiplex PCR; TCRdb's copy keeps in-frame clones and lacks some. The sample includes roughly 350,000 clones, approximately 86% seen only once; the top ten take around 10%. Specimen: peripheral blood, collected in a trial of Ad26.COV2.S vaccine versus placebo. All receptors derive from a person aged 18-65 years who received the Ad26.COV2.S COVID-19 vaccine or a placebo. Each CDR3 is given with its conserved first and last residue. A D gene is named only where the DNA matches it firmly. Clone size is given for some rows only: seen once, a few or many times, or a class if the clone is expanded.

d_gene	v_gene	j_gene	len	abundance	CDR3nt	CDR3aa
TRBD1	TRBV7-9	TRBJ1-3	17	-	TGTGCCAGCACCCAAAACAGGGGGCGATCGTTAGGAAACACCATATATTTT	CASTQNRGRSLGNTIYF
TRBD1	TRBV27	TRBJ2-7	14	-	TGTGCCAGCAGTTCTCAACAGGGGGAGTACGAGCAGTACTTC	CASSSQQGEYEQYF
TRBD2	TRBV5-1	TRBJ2-1	15	-	TGCGCCAGCCGTCCAACTAGCGGTCCCTACAATGAGCAGTTCTTC	CASRPTSGPYNEQFF
-	TRBV30	TRBJ1-2	13	few	TGTGCCTGGAGCTTGGGGTGGAACTATGGCTACACCTTC	CAWSLGWNYGYTF
TRBD1	TRBV10-3	TRBJ1-5	14	-	TGTGCCATCAGTGACCCGACAGGGGACCAGCCCCAGCATTTT	CAISDPTGDQPQHF
-	TRBV14	TRBJ2-7	14	-	TGTGCCAGCAGCCCCCTGAGGGTCTCCTACGAGCAGTACTTC	CASSPLRVSYEQYF
TRBD1	TRBV13	TRBJ1-2	14	-	TGTGCCAGCAGCTTAGGGGCAGGGGGTAACGGCTACACCTTC	CASSLGAGGNGYTF
-	TRBV6-1	TRBJ2-1	14	-	TGTGCCAGCAGTGAAGTTTCCAGGGGGGGTGAGCAGTTCTTC	CASSEVSRGGEQFF
-	TRBV19	TRBJ1-1	19	-	TGTGCCAGTAGTAACCGAGCCAGGCAGGGATGGAACCTCAACACTGAAGCTTTCTTT	CASSNRARQGWNLNTEAFF
TRBD1	TRBV11-2	TRBJ1-6	16	-	TGTGCCAGCAGGAAACCCGGACAGGCCAGAGATTCACCCCTCCACTTT	CASRKPGQARDSPLHF
-	TRBV7-6	TRBJ2-2	14	-	TGTGCCAGCGGGCTCTCGCAGAACACCGGGGAGCTGTTTTTT	CASGLSQNTGELFF
-	TRBV10-3	TRBJ1-2	14	-	TGTGCCATCAGTGTCGGCGCGGGCCTCTATGGCTACACCTTC	CAISVGAGLYGYTF
-	TRBV3-1/TRBV3-2	TRBJ1-2	14	-	TGTGCCAGCAGCCAAGATCTAAGGGCCTATGGCTACACCTTC	CASSQDLRAYGYTF
-	TRBV3-1/TRBV3-2	TRBJ2-5	18	-	TGTGCCAGCAGCCAAGATGAGGGACCCCGTATCGGCCAAGAGACCCAGTACTTC	CASSQDEGPRIGQETQYF
-	TRBV3-1/TRBV3-2	TRBJ1-2	14	-	TGTGCCAGCAGCCAACGGTCTACGAACTATGGCTACACCTTC	CASSQRSTNYGYTF
-	TRBV19	TRBJ2-2	13	-	TGTGCCAGTAGTGCCTGGAACACCGGGGAGCTGTTTTTT	CASSAWNTGELFF
TRBD2	TRBV9	TRBJ2-5	17	-	TGTGCCAGCAGCGTAGACGCCAGCGGGGGGTTCCAAGAGACCCAGTACTTC	CASSVDASGGFQETQYF
-	TRBV28	TRBJ1-1	12	-	TGTGCCAGCGGTGGTTTGGGCACTGAAGCTTTCTTT	CASGGLGTEAFF
-	TRBV6-1	TRBJ2-7	12	-	TGTGCCAGCAGTGAACCTGTGAACGAGCAGTACTTC	CASSEPVNEQYF
-	TRBV18	TRBJ2-5	15	-	TGTGCCAGCTCACCCTTAACCTCCCACCAAGAGACCCAGTACTTC	CASSPLTSHQETQYF
-	TRBV7-2	TRBJ1-2	13	few	TGTGCCAGCAGCCGAGTACTTAACTATGGCTACACCTTC	CASSRVLNYGYTF
TRBD2	TRBV7-2	TRBJ2-1	15	-	TGTGCCAGCAGTAGACTAGCGGGGGTCTACAATGAGCAGTTCTTC	CASSRLAGVYNEQFF
TRBD2	TRBV27	TRBJ2-1	17	few	TGTGCCAGCAGTTCGTCGGGGAGCGGGAGGATCGGGGATGAGCAGTTCTTC	CASSSSGSGRIGDEQFF
-	TRBV6-2/TRBV6-3	TRBJ1-5	14	-	TGTGCCAGCAGTTCCGGGGGGGCGGTTCAGCCCCAGCATTTT	CASSSGGAVQPQHF
-	TRBV27	TRBJ2-1	14	-	TGTGCCAGCAGTTTAATGGGGGCGGGGGATGAGCAGTTCTTC	CASSLMGAGDEQFF
-	TRBV4-1	TRBJ2-7	14	once	TGCGCCAGCAGCCAAGGAGGCGGCGCTCACGAGCAGTACTTC	CASSQGGGAHEQYF
-	TRBV12-3/TRBV12-4	TRBJ1-2	12	few	TGTGCCAGCAGTTTTAGAGGGACCGGCTACACCTTC	CASSFRGTGYTF